These 10 T cell receptor beta chains were all obtained from the same sample, sequenced in a study of OX40 agonist ivuxolimab in advanced cancers. Clones were read by immunoSEQ multiplex PCR, and TCRdb kept only the in-frame ones, dropping some. The sample has 70,000 to 100,000 clones; around four fifths are singletons. This material consisted of CD4+ or CD8+ T cells sorted from blood, taken in a trial of the OX40 agonist ivuxolimab. The receptors derive from an adult with an advanced solid tumor such as melanoma, head and neck, liver or kidney cancer.

This clone was observed a handful of times. Here the CDR3 reads CASSASGQANYGYTF. CDR3 DNA sequence: TGTGCCAGCAGTGCCTCGGGACAGGCTAACTATGGCTACACCTTC. The rearrangement joins TRBV6-4 to TRBJ1-2; TRBD1 agrees at 8 bases. V shed 4 bases and J 0 bases; nucleotides not matched to a gene: 4. From germline, CDR1 is MRHNA and CDR2 SNTAGT. This CDR3 spans 15 amino acids.

This sequence joins TRBV5-1 and TRBJ2-3, with TRBD2 matching 8 bases. Per the germline V gene, CDR1 is SGHRS and CDR2 is YFSETQ. This CDR3 is built from 15 residues. The J segment lost 6 bases and the V segment lost 0 bases, leaving 6 bases of the junction unmatched. CDR3 DNA sequence: TGCGCCAGCAGCTTGGAGAGCGGGGGAAGGGATACGCAGTATTTT. It yields the protein CASSLESGGRDTQYF. The entire variable domain, with the rest obtained from reference TRBV5-1 and TRBJ2-3, is as follows: KAGVTQTPRYLIKTRGQQVTLSCSPISGHRSVSWYQQTPGQGLQFLFEYFSETQRNKGNFPGRFSGRQFSNSRSEMNVSTLELGDSALYLCASSLESGGRDTQYFGPGTRLTVL.

The chain employs TRBV4-1 and TRBJ1-4; D may be TRBD1 (5 bases). The CDR3 spans 14 residues. Germline loops: CDR1 MGHRA, CDR2 YSYEKL. V lost 4 bases to trimming and J lost 10 bases, with 16 bases between them. CDR3 DNA sequence: TGCGCCAGCAGCCCCCTGGGGGGGTCGGGAAAACTGTTTTTT. It specifies CASSPLGGSGKLFF.

The chain links TRBV11-3 to TRBJ2-1, with D perhaps TRBD1 or TRBD2 (5 bases each). CDR1 and CDR2 (germline): SGHNT, YENEEA. The CDR3 runs to 14 residues. V was trimmed by 1 base and J by 6 bases, leaving 10 bases between them. CDR3 DNA sequence: TGTGCCAGCAGCTTAGTTGGGGCGGGCAATGAGCAGTTCTTC. It translates to CASSLVGAGNEQFF. Supplemented by reference TRBV11-3 and TRBJ2-1, the full variable domain reads EAGVVQSPRYKIIEKKQPVAFWCNPISGHNTLYWYLQNLGQGPELLIRYENEEAVDDSQLPKDRFSAERLKGVDSTLKIQPAELGDSAVYLCASSLVGAGNEQFFGPGTRLTVL.

As for this clone: This may be a read error, as it is one base from a much larger clone. V is TRBV29-1 and J is TRBJ1-1, with TRBD1 as a possible D gene (6 bases). The V end was cut by 7 bases, the J end by 10 bases, with 13 bases between. The CDR3 has 10 amino acids. Germline-derived CDR1 and CDR2 are SQVTM and ANQGSEA. The CDR3 region has the DNA TGCAGCGGTGGGGGCGGGGGAGCTTTCTTT. This sequence encodes CSGGGGGAFF.

V and J are TRBV7-8 and TRBJ2-3, with D perhaps matching TRBD1 (6 bases). With 3 bases removed from V and 10 bases from J, the gap between germline ends came to 14 bases. CDR3 length: 13 amino acids. CDR1 SGHVS and CDR2 FQNEAQ come from the germline V gene. CDR3 nucleotides: TGTGCCAGCAGCTTTGCAGGGGCCGGTGCGCAGTATTTT. This gives the protein CASSFAGAGAQYF.

The V call is TRBV4-3, the J call TRBJ1-1, with D possibly matching TRBD1 (5 bases). This CDR3 comprises 16 residues. V was trimmed by 2 bases and J by 0 bases, leaving 13 bases between them. Germline V gene sequence: CDR1 LGHNA, CDR2 YSLEER. The CDR3 is CASSQFKQVLNTEAFF. DNA of the CDR3: TGCGCCAGCAGCCAATTTAAACAGGTTCTGAACACTGAAGCTTTCTTT.

The chain carries TRBV27 and TRBJ2-2, with 8 bases fitting TRBD2. The CDR3 consists of 18 residues. The ends lost 4 bases at V and 0 bases at J; junction bases unmatched: 10. Germline CDR1 is MNHEY and CDR2 is SMNVEV (reference sequence). The CDR3 loop is CASSSPPGGTANTGELFF. The CDR3 nucleotides are TGTGCCAGCAGTTCCCCCCCGGGAGGGACTGCGAACACCGGGGAGCTGTTTTTT.

V and J are TRBV14 and TRBJ2-1; 12 nucleotides agree with TRBD2. Trimming took 2 bases from V and 10 from J; bases not matched to a gene: 12. Germline-derived CDR1 and CDR2 are SGHDN and FVKESK. CDR3 size: 17 residues. Here the CDR3 DNA reads TGTGCCAGCAGCCAAAGAAGGGCTAGCGGGGGGGCCTGGGAGCAGTTCTTC. It translates to CASSQRRASGGAWEQFF. The full variable domain, with the rest looked up from reference TRBV14 and TRBJ2-1, is EAGVTQFPSHSVIEKGQTVTLRCDPISGHDNLYWYRRVMGKEIKFLLHFVKESKQDESGMPNNRFLAERTGGTYSTLKVQPAELEDSGVYFCASSQRRASGGAWEQFFGPGTRLTVL.

The chain is built from TRBV10-2 and TRBJ2-2; 12 positions match TRBD2. This CDR3 is built from 18 residues. Germline trimming cut 10 bases from V and 4 bases from J; bases unmatched to any gene: 16. CDR1 is WSHSY, CDR2 SAAADI, per germline. The CDR3 bases are TGCGCCACGCTGACTAGCGGGGGATTAAACGCTGGCACCGGGGAGCTGTTTTTT. Amino acid sequence: CATLTSGGLNAGTGELFF.